Included here is one T cell receptor beta chain sequence, with context. Its matching antigen is unknown. This entry comes from a study of cytomegalovirus exposure and HLA in healthy donors. PCR involved 60 Vbeta and 13 Jbeta primers. Profiled with immunoSEQ multiplex PCR; TCRdb holds only in-frame clones, not every one. This sample has about 150,000 clones, with less than 85% found just once. CDR3 length: 13 amino acids. The ends were cut back, 0 bases at V and 6 bases at J, with 9 bases in the middle. In germline, CDR1 is LGHNA, CDR2 YSLEER. Study results and limitations: Later analysis revealed greater clonal expansion in HLA-associated TCR beta chains than in equally common others.

The sequence came from a woman aged 45-59 years in good health and CMV-seropositive. The V gene is TRBV4-3, the J gene TRBJ2-7; the D gene is possibly TRBD2 (5 bases). Sequencing was done on a sample of PBMCs. The CDR3 here is CASSQDLSGEQYF. The CDR3 bases are TGCGCCAGCAGCCAAGATCTGAGCGGCGAGCAGTACTTC.